The next 7 T cell receptor beta chains were all read from a single sample in a study of T cells in narcolepsy (dated by TCRdb to 2017 to 2018). The library relied on the immunoSEQ multiplex PCR assay. TCRdb re-hosts the immuneACCESS table, in-frame sequences only. Its copies lack some clones; in the studies checked, an unresolved V gene accounts for under half of them, and the cause for the rest is not known. In all, the sample holds under 35,000 clones, and roughly 77% of those were seen once. The top ten clones comprise over 0.95% of the sample. Sequenced: CD45RA- memory CD4+ T cells from PBMCs. The sample's cell subset or site, from its label and the paper: memory T cells sorted ex vivo from peripheral blood. The source of these receptors is a human donor with narcolepsy.

This clone has only one observation. This chain connects TRBV18 to TRBJ2-5; the D is unclear. The V gene's germline CDR1 is KGHSH and CDR2 LQKENI. V was shortened by 6 bases and J by 5 bases, with 7 bases between the two germline ends. This CDR3 is 11 amino acids long. CDR3 nucleotide sequence: TGTGCCAGCTCGTCTAGTGAGACCCAGTACTTC. This encodes CASSSSETQYF.

The V call is TRBV2, the J call TRBJ2-5; tentative D call: TRBD2 (6 bases). The V end was cut by 5 bases, the J end by 5 bases, with 18 bases between. Germline V gene sequence: CDR1 SNHLY, CDR2 FYNNEI. This CDR3 has 15 residues. CDR3 protein: CASSQDGGAGETQYF. CDR3 DNA: TGTGCCAGCAGTCAAGACGGAGGGGCAGGGGAGACCCAGTACTTC.

Only a few counts were recorded for this clone. The CDR3 region has the DNA TGTGCCAGCACTAGGGGGGAACTTACTAACTATGGCTACACCTTC. This codes for CASTRGELTNYGYTF. The V call is TRBV6-6, the J call TRBJ1-2; weak D call: TRBD1 (6 bases). Germline V gene lookup returns CDR1 MNHNY and CDR2 SVGAGI (reference sequence). V lost 7 bases, J lost 0 bases, and 15 bases lay in between. The length of the CDR3 is 15 residues.

The table lists this clone with a few counts. This sequence joins TRBV4-1 and TRBJ2-1; D may be TRBD1 (5 bases). The V gene's germline CDR1 is MGHRA and CDR2 YSYEKL. Trimming took off 4 bases at V and 5 bases at J, with 12 bases between the two ends. This CDR3 has 14 amino acids. The CDR3 nucleotides read TGCGCCAGCAGCCGGTTACCCAGGGACAATGAGCAGTTCTTC. It is translated as CASSRLPRDNEQFF.

The chain recombines TRBV9 with TRBJ2-7; maybe TRBD2 (5 bases). Germline CDR1 is SGDLS and CDR2 is YYNGEE. This CDR3 comprises 15 residues. V lost 3 bases, J lost 1 base, and 14 bases lay in between. CDR3 sequence (DNA): TGTGCCAGCAGCGCCGGATCCGCGGGTTCCTACGAGCAGTACTTC. This gives the protein CASSAGSAGSYEQYF.

The rearrangement links TRBV19 to TRBJ2-2; D is uncertain. V lost 6 bases and J 0 bases, leaving 11 bases between the germline ends. The germline V gene has CDR1 LNHDA and CDR2 SQIVND (reference sequence). The CDR3 runs to 15 residues. DNA for the CDR3: TGTGCCAGTAGCACTCGCGGATCGAACACCGGGGAGCTGTTTTTT. Its translation is CASSTRGSNTGELFF.

About this clone: Other DNA sequences in this specimen translate into the identical CDR3. The chain carries TRBV9 and TRBJ2-7; no firm D call. The CDR3 contains 12 residues. CDR1 SGDLS and CDR2 YYNGEE come from the germline V gene. V dropped 0 bases and J dropped 7 bases, with 8 bases sitting between them. The chain's CDR3 is CASSVGPGEQYF. The CDR3 nucleotides are TGTGCCAGCAGCGTAGGCCCCGGAGAGCAGTACTTC.